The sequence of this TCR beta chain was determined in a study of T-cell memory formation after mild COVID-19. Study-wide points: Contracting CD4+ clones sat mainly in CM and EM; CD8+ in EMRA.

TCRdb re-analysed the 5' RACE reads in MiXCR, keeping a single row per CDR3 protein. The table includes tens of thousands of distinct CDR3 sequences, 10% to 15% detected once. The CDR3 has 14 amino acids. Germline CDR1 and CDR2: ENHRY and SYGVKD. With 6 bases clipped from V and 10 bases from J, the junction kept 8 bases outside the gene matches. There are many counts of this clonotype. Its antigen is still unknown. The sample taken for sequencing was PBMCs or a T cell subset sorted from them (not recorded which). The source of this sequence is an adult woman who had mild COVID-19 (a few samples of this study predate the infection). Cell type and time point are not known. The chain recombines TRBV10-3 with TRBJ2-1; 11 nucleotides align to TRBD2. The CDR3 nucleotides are TGTGCCATCAGGAAGACTAGCGGGATCGAGGAGCAGTTCTTC. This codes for CAIRKTSGIEEQFF.